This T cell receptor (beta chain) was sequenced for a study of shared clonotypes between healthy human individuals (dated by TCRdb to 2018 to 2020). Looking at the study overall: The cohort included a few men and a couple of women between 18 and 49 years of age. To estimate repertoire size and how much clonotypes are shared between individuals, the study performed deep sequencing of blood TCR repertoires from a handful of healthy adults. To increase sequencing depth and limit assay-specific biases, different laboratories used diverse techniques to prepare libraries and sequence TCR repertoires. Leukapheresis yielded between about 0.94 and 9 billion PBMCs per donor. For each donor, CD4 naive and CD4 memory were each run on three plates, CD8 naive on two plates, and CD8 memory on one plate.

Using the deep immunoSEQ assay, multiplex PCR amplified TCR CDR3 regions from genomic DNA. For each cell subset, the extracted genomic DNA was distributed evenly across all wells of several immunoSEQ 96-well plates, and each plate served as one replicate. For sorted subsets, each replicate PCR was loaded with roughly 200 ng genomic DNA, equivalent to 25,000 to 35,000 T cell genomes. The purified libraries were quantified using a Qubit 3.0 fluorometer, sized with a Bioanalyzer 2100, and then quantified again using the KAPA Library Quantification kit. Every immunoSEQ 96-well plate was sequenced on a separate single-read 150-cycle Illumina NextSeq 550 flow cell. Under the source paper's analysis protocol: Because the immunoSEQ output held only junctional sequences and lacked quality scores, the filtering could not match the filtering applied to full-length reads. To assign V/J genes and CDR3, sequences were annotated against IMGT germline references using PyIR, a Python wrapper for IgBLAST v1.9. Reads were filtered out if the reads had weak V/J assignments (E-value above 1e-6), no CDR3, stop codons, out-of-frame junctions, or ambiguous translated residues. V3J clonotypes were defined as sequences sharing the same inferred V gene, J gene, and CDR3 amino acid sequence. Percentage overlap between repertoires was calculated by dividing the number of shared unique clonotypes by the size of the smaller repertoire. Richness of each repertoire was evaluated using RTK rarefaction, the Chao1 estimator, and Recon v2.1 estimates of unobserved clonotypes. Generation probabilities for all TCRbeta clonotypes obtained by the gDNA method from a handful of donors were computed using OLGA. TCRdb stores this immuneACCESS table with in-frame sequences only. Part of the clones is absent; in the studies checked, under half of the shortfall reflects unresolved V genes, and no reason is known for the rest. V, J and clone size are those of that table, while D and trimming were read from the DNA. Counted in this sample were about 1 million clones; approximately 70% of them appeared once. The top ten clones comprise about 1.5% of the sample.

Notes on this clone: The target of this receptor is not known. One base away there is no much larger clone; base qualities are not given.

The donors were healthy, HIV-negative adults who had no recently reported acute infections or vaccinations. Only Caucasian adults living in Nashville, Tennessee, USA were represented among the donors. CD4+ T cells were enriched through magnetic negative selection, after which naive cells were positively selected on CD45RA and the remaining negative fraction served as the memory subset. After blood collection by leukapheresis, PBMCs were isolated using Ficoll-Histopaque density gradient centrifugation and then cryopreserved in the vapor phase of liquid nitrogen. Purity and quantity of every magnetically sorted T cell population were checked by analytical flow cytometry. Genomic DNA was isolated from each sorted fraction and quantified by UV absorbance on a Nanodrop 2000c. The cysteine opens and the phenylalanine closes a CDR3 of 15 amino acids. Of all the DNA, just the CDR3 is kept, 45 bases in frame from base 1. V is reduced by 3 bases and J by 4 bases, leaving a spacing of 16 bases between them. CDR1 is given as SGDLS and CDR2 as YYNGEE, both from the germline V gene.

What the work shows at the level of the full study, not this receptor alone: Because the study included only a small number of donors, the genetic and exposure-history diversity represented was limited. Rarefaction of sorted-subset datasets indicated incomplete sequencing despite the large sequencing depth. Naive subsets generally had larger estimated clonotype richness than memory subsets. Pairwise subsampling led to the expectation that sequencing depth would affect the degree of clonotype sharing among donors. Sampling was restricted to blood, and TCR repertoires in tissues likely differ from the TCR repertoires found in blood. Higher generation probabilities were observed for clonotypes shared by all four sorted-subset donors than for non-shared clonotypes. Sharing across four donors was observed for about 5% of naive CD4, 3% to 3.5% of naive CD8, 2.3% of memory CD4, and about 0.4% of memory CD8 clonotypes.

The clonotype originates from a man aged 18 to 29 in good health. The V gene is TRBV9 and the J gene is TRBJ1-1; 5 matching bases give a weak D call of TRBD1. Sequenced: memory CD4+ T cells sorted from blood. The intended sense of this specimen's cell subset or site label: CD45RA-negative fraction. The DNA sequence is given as TGTGCCAGCAGCGGCGGCAGGGTCTTTGGCACTGAAGCTTTCTTT. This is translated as CASSGGRVFGTEAFF.